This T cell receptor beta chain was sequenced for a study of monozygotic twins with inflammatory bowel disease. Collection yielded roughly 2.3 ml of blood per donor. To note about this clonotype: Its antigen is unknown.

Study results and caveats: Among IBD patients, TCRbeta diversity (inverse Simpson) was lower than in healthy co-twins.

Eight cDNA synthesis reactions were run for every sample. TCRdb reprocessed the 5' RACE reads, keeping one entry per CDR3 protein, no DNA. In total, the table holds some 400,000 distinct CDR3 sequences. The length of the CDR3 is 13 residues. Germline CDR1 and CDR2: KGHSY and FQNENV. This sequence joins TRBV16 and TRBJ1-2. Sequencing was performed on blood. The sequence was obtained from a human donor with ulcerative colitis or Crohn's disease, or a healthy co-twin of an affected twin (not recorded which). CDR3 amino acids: CASSQNQRNGYTF.